What follows is one T cell receptor (beta chain) and its context. These data originate in a study of early T cells in non-severe SARS-CoV-2 infection. In TCRdb, the 5' RACE reads were re-called with MiXCR into one record per CDR3 protein. The top ten hold over 12% of the sample, which has 70,000 or so distinct CDR3 sequences, roughly an eighth seen once. The clonotype was recovered from an adult who was a healthcare worker with PCR-confirmed SARS-CoV-2 infection or an uninfected control (not recorded which). Sequences were obtained from whole blood.

CDR3 DNA: TGTGCCAGCACCATCAGCAGTTTCTCTGGAAACACCATATATTTT. Protein: CASTISSFSGNTIYF. This rearrangement joins TRBV28 to TRBJ1-3; no reliable D call. Germline assignment: CDR1 MDHEN and CDR2 SYDVKM. Trimming took off 7 bases at V and 0 bases at J, with 13 bases between the two ends. This CDR3 has 15 residues.